The T cell receptor (beta chain) under discussion was sequenced for a study of Ad26.COV2.S vaccination and SARS-CoV-2 variants. Study results and limitations: The TCR breadth and depth analyses may have produced an underestimate of total T cell responses. CD8+ and CD4+ T cells specific for spike reportedly responded with substantial breadth after vaccination.

This clone was detected only a few times. The antigen remains undetermined. Using immunoSEQ multiplex PCR, the repertoire was profiled, and TCRdb retains in-frame clones only, with some absent. The table has about 680,000 clones, about 89% seen once. Trimming pared 3 bases from V and 0 bases from J, leaving 21 bases between. Germline-derived CDR1 and CDR2 are GTSNPN and SVGIG (reference sequence). The CDR3 has 17 residues. Regarding treatment: roughly 19 received Ad26.COV2.S at low or high dose, single or two shots; roughly five received placebo; per-sample allocation not given. Collection of the samples took place on day 63 after the first injection of vaccine or placebo. Donation came from an adult in Boston who was aged 18-55 years. As its vector, the vaccine had Ad26, which expressed Wuhan-strain SARS-CoV-2 spike.

The chain has TRBV30 and TRBJ2-7, with D perhaps given as TRBD1 or TRBD2 (6 bases each). Source: peripheral blood, taken in a trial of Ad26.COV2.S vaccine versus placebo. The TCR comes from a person aged 18-65 years who received the Ad26.COV2.S COVID-19 vaccine or a placebo. The CDR3 spells CAWRVRGLRNSSYEQYF. In DNA, the CDR3 is TGTGCCTGGAGGGTACGGGGGCTGAGAAACAGCTCCTACGAGCAGTACTTC.